This T cell receptor beta chain was documented in a study of vaccination and CD4 T cells after COVID-19. Study-level background: Cells were stimulated with overlapping spike peptide pools from SARS-CoV-2, HCoV-NL63, HCoV-OC43 and HCoV-229E. Points from the study as a whole: The median SARS-CoV-2-reactive clonotype number increased from about 20 to 38, without statistical significance.

From germline, CDR1 is GTSNPN and CDR2 SVGIG (reference sequence). V lost 4 bases to trimming and J lost 10 bases, with 20 bases between them. CDR3 length equals 15 residues. The treatment is: approximately nine-day PBMC culture with coronavirus spike peptide pools or control peptides (ViraFEST assay). Cultured CD4+ T-cell DNA underwent Oncomine TCR Beta short-read sequencing. TCRdb re-called the PCR reads with MiXCR, one entry per CDR3 protein. The sample has about 19,000 distinct CDR3 sequences; around three fifths are singletons. In regard to this clonotype: The antigen remains undetermined.

This rearrangement joins TRBV30 to TRBJ1-6, with D perhaps TRBD1 (5 bases). The origin of this receptor is a human donor who had recovered from COVID-19. The sample taken for sequencing was CD4+ T cells from blood, cultured in vitro. The CDR3 spells CAWKRDRQGGSPLHF. CDR3 DNA sequence: TGTGCCTGGAAACGAGATCGGCAGGGAGGCTCACCCCTCCACTTT.